This TCR beta chain emerged from a study of T cells in Graves' hyperthyroidism and ophthalmopathy. Notes on the study in general: Blood also showed most of the thyroid clonotypes that were expanded above 0.001.

Patients were excluded for uncontrolled infection, other autoimmune disease, pregnancy or lactation. Based on clinical symptoms, serum thyroxine and TRAb, thyroid ultrasound and orbital computed tomography, diagnoses were reached. In germline, CDR1 is SGHDT, CDR2 YYEEEE. The J segment lost 10 bases and the V segment lost 5 bases, leaving 8 bases of the junction unmatched. CDR3 length: 14 residues. TCR beta CDR3 regions were amplified from RNA transcripts. The HTBI primer set served for first-round RT-PCR of the TCR CDR3. TCRdb recomputed calls from the multiplex PCR reads with MiXCR, one row per CDR3 protein. The table includes under 400,000 distinct CDR3 sequences, around a sixth detected once. To note about this clonotype: Its antigen is undetermined.

The clonotype was recovered from a woman between 45 and 65 years old with Graves' hyperthyroidism. This sequence joins TRBV5-6 and TRBJ2-2; 10 nucleotides line up with TRBD1. The sample consisted of blood. The DNA for the CDR3 is TGTGCCAGCAGTTACGGGACAGGGGCCCAGGAGCTGTTTTTT. Encoded protein: CASSYGTGAQELFF.